The 6 T cell receptor beta chains listed next were all sequenced from one sample in a study of blood T cell repertoires in COVID-19. Here immunoSEQ multiplex PCR was the method, and the copy in TCRdb shows in-frame clones only, minus some. The table has fewer than 350,000 clones, around 81% seen once. The sequenced sample was peripheral blood. These TCRs come from a woman aged 45-65 years with active or convalescent COVID-19.

The chain recombines TRBV28 with TRBJ1-5; TRBD1 matches 8 bases. This CDR3 contains 15 residues. Germline V gene sequence: CDR1 MDHEN, CDR2 SYDVKM. Trimming removed 8 bases from V and 4 bases from J; junction bases left unmatched: 10. The CDR3 nucleotides are TGTGCCAGCTTCCGCCAGGGGGCAGGGAATCAGCCCCAGCATTTT. Its protein product is CASFRQGAGNQPQHF. Full variable domain (outside the CDR3, taken from reference TRBV28 and TRBJ1-5): DVKVTQSSRYLVKRTGEKVFLECVQDMDHENMFWYRQDPGLGLRLIYFSYDVKMKEKGDIPEGYSVSREKKERFSLILESASTNQTSMYLCASFRQGAGNQPQHFGDGTRLSIL.

This clone came up a few times. This chain connects TRBV6-5 to TRBJ1-1; D is possibly TRBD1 (6 bases). Germline V lookup: CDR1 MNHEY, CDR2 SVGAGI. V shed 5 bases and J shed 6 bases, with 13 bases lying between them. This CDR3 spans 13 amino acids. In DNA form, the CDR3 reads TGTGCCAGCAGTCACAGGGTTGAGGCTGAAGCTTTCTTT. Translation: CASSHRVEAEAFF.

The chain combines TRBV3-1 (or the pseudogene TRBV3-2) with TRBJ2-3; tentatively, D is TRBD2 (5 bases). The V end was cut by 4 bases, the J end by 0 bases, with 8 bases between. The germline V gene encodes CDR1 LGHDT and CDR2 YNNKEL (reference sequence). CDR3 length: 14 residues. CDR3 DNA: TGTGCCAGCAGCCCGGGATGGAGCACAGATACGCAGTATTTT. Residues: CASSPGWSTDTQYF.

The chain uses TRBV2 and TRBJ2-7, with TRBD2 matching 8 bases. Trimming cost V 8 bases and J 3 bases; bases outside gene matches: 12. There are 15 residues in the CDR3. Germline CDR1 is SNHLY and CDR2 is FYNNEI. CDR3 in amino acids: CASSGGGHKDYEQYF. CDR3 coding DNA: TGTGCCAGCTCCGGGGGGGGGCACAAAGACTACGAGCAGTACTTC.

This clone was seen a few times. The DNA for the CDR3 is TGTGCCAGCAGCTCCAGTTACACTGAAGCTTTCTTT. This gives the protein CASSSSYTEAFF. The chain employs TRBV7-9 and TRBJ1-1; D is unresolved. The length of the CDR3 is 12 residues. V lost 4 bases and J lost 3, with 6 bases in between. CDR1 SEHNR and CDR2 FQNEAQ come from the germline V gene (reference sequence).

This sequence joins TRBV6-5 and TRBJ2-7, with 7 bases aligning to TRBD2. Per the germline V gene, CDR1 is MNHEY and CDR2 is SVGAGI. Losses at the gene ends were 11 bases for V and 2 bases for J; bases not matched to a gene: 6. The CDR3 is 12 residues long. The CDR3, as DNA: TGTGCCGCCCGGGGGAGGGCCTACGAGCAGTACTTC. Translating gives CAARGRAYEQYF.